The entry that follows covers one T cell receptor beta chain sequence. Trimming took 0 bases from V and 2 from J, leaving 11 bases between them. The CDR3 extends over 17 amino acids. The germline CDR1 and CDR2 sequences are LGHDT and YNNKEL (reference sequence). Clones were sequenced by immunoSEQ multiplex PCR, and TCRdb holds only the in-frame ones, with some missing. This table has about 47,000 clones, roughly 84% appearing once. The data were taken from a study of blood T cell repertoires in COVID-19. Overall study context: From the United States, Italy and Spain came samples of acute and convalescent COVID-19.

The material sequenced was peripheral blood. The chain carries TRBV3-1 (or the pseudogene TRBV3-2) and TRBJ2-6; D might be TRBD1 (6 bases). The sequence derives from a man in his forties or fifties with acute or convalescent COVID-19. In DNA form, the CDR3 reads TGTGCCAGCAGCCAAGAGGTGGGGGCAACTGGGGCCAACGTCCTGACTTTC. Protein: CASSQEVGATGANVLTF.